The clone carrying this T cell receptor (beta chain) was counted a single time. Repertoires were generated with immunoSEQ multiplex PCR, while TCRdb's copy carries only in-frame clones and drops some. The table includes hundreds of thousands of clones, roughly 85% detected once. This sample stems from a study of blood T cell repertoires in COVID-19. The trim removed 5 bases at V and 6 bases at J, leaving 6 bases unmatched. The CDR3 runs 14 residues. Germline CDR1 reads SGHTA; CDR2 reads FQGTGA. What was sequenced was peripheral blood. The source is a man over 45 with COVID-19, enrolled during active disease. This chain links TRBV7-3 with TRBJ2-1; 8 positions match TRBD1. CDR3 in DNA: TGTGCCAGCAGCCCTCAGGGGGCGCTCAATGAGCAGTTCTTC. It codes for CASSPQGALNEQFF.